A selection of T cell receptor beta chains follows, all from one sample in a study of blood T cells in healthy people across ages. TCRdb ran MiXCR on the 5' RACE reads and lists one entry per CDR3 protein. The table has some 800,000 distinct CDR3 sequences, 20% to 30% seen once; the top ten hold 3% to 4.5%. This same sample was also taken into another study, of T cells of mothers and their children.

The specimen was blood. These receptors all come from a boy aged 5-17 years in good health. Each CDR3 is given with its conserved first and last residue. Each record gives: J gene, V gene, clone size, D gene, CDR3 protein, CDR3 DNA. The D gene is left open where the match is weak. Only some rows state a clone size, as once, few, many or a class for expanded clones.

j_gene: TRBJ2-7
v_gene: TRBV29-1
abundance: few
d_gene: NA
CDR3aa: CSVANRHYEQYF
CDR3nt: TGCAGCGTTGCCAACAGACACTACGAGCAGTACTTC

j_gene: TRBJ2-1
v_gene: TRBV7-9
abundance: NA
d_gene: NA
CDR3aa: CASSLVGTGRNEQFF
CDR3nt: TGTGCCAGCAGCTTAGTGGGGACCGGACGAAATGAGCAGTTCTTC

j_gene: TRBJ2-7
v_gene: TRBV29-1
abundance: NA
d_gene: NA
CDR3aa: CSGRDPHSYEQYF
CDR3nt: TGCAGCGGTAGGGACCCCCACTCCTACGAGCAGTACTTC

j_gene: TRBJ1-5
v_gene: TRBV27
abundance: NA
d_gene: NA
CDR3aa: CASRIQGNDQPQHF
CDR3nt: TGTGCCAGCAGGATACAGGGCAACGATCAGCCCCAGCATTTT

j_gene: TRBJ2-7
v_gene: TRBV20-1
abundance: few
d_gene: TRBD2
CDR3aa: CSARDKGLAGDTYEQYF
CDR3nt: TGCAGTGCTAGAGATAAGGGACTAGCGGGGGACACCTACGAGCAGTACTTC

j_gene: TRBJ2-5
v_gene: TRBV7-2
abundance: few
d_gene: NA
CDR3aa: CASSIRQVQGETQYF
CDR3nt: TGTGCCAGCAGCATTCGACAGGTTCAAGGAGAGACCCAGTACTTC

j_gene: TRBJ1-2
v_gene: TRBV12-3/TRBV12-4
abundance: NA
d_gene: NA
CDR3aa: CASSLAGTKYGYTF
CDR3nt: TGTGCCAGCAGTTTGGCCGGGACAAAATATGGCTACACCTTC

j_gene: TRBJ2-5
v_gene: TRBV6-5
abundance: few
d_gene: TRBD1
CDR3aa: CASSYRQGSPQYF
CDR3nt: TGTGCCAGCAGTTACCGACAGGGGAGCCCCCAGTACTTC

j_gene: TRBJ1-1
v_gene: TRBV28
abundance: NA
d_gene: TRBD1
CDR3aa: CASTRTGGRHTEAFF
CDR3nt: TGTGCCAGCACCAGGACAGGGGGCAGGCACACTGAAGCTTTCTTT

j_gene: TRBJ2-5
v_gene: TRBV20-1
abundance: NA
d_gene: NA
CDR3aa: CSASYTPKETQYF
CDR3nt: TGCAGTGCTAGTTATACTCCCAAAGAGACCCAGTACTTC

j_gene: TRBJ2-7
v_gene: TRBV29-1
abundance: NA
d_gene: TRBD2
CDR3aa: CSVISGAGPYEQYF
CDR3nt: TGCAGCGTGATTAGCGGGGCCGGCCCCTACGAGCAGTACTTC

j_gene: TRBJ1-1
v_gene: TRBV18
abundance: NA
d_gene: TRBD1
CDR3aa: CASSWDRKNTEAFF
CDR3nt: TGTGCCAGCTCATGGGACAGGAAGAACACTGAAGCTTTCTTT

j_gene: TRBJ2-1
v_gene: TRBV30
abundance: few
d_gene: TRBD1
CDR3aa: CAWAGAEGQYNEQFF
CDR3nt: TGTGCCTGGGCCGGGGCTGAGGGACAGTACAATGAGCAGTTCTTC

j_gene: TRBJ2-1
v_gene: TRBV27
abundance: NA
d_gene: TRBD2
CDR3aa: CASSSPSGRAPNEQFF
CDR3nt: TGTGCCAGCAGTTCACCTAGCGGGAGGGCCCCCAATGAGCAGTTCTTC

j_gene: TRBJ1-1
v_gene: TRBV15
abundance: NA
d_gene: NA
CDR3aa: CATSRDQGVLTEAFF
CDR3nt: TGTGCCACCAGCAGAGATCAGGGAGTTCTCACTGAAGCTTTCTTT

j_gene: TRBJ2-4
v_gene: TRBV7-2
abundance: NA
d_gene: TRBD2
CDR3aa: CASSLEAAGGIQYF
CDR3nt: TGTGCCAGCAGCTTAGAAGCAGCGGGAGGGATTCAGTACTTC

j_gene: TRBJ2-1
v_gene: TRBV9
abundance: NA
d_gene: NA
CDR3aa: CASSASMDAYNEQFF
CDR3nt: TGTGCCAGCAGCGCCTCAATGGATGCCTACAATGAGCAGTTCTTC

j_gene: TRBJ1-2
v_gene: TRBV20-1
abundance: few
d_gene: NA
CDR3aa: CSDRAGNYGYTF
CDR3nt: TGCAGTGATAGAGCGGGGAACTATGGCTACACCTTC

j_gene: TRBJ2-7
v_gene: TRBV20-1
abundance: many
d_gene: NA
CDR3aa: CSAEDRSGSYEQYF
CDR3nt: TGCAGTGCTGAGGACAGATCGGGATCATACGAGCAGTACTTC

j_gene: TRBJ2-5
v_gene: TRBV27
abundance: NA
d_gene: NA
CDR3aa: CASSLDRMETQYF
CDR3nt: TGTGCCAGCAGTTTAGACAGGATGGAGACCCAGTACTTC

j_gene: TRBJ2-5
v_gene: TRBV9
abundance: few
d_gene: NA
CDR3aa: CASSVGSGQETQYF
CDR3nt: TGTGCCAGCAGCGTAGGCAGCGGCCAAGAGACCCAGTACTTC

j_gene: TRBJ2-4
v_gene: TRBV2
abundance: NA
d_gene: NA
CDR3aa: CASSLLGGQNIQYF
CDR3nt: TGTGCCAGCAGTCTACTGGGAGGCCAAAACATTCAGTACTTC

j_gene: TRBJ1-4
v_gene: TRBV18
abundance: NA
d_gene: NA
CDR3aa: CASSRDTTNEKLFF
CDR3nt: TGTGCCAGCTCACGGGACACCACTAATGAAAAACTGTTTTTT

j_gene: TRBJ2-3
v_gene: TRBV7-3
abundance: few
d_gene: TRBD2
CDR3aa: CASSFLGGTTDTQYF
CDR3nt: TGTGCCAGCAGCTTTCTGGGGGGGACGACCGATACGCAGTATTTT

j_gene: TRBJ2-7
v_gene: TRBV6-1
abundance: NA
d_gene: TRBD2
CDR3aa: CASSGTSGRSFYEQYF
CDR3nt: TGTGCCAGCAGTGGGACTAGCGGGAGATCATTTTACGAGCAGTACTTC

j_gene: TRBJ2-3
v_gene: TRBV6-5
abundance: few
d_gene: TRBD2
CDR3aa: CASSYSSSGGYTDTQYF
CDR3nt: TGTGCCAGCAGTTACTCGAGTAGCGGGGGGTACACAGATACGCAGTATTTT

j_gene: TRBJ2-2
v_gene: TRBV27
abundance: NA
d_gene: NA
CDR3aa: CASSFGGYTGELFF
CDR3nt: TGTGCCAGCAGTTTCGGCGGATACACCGGGGAGCTGTTTTTT

j_gene: TRBJ2-5
v_gene: TRBV11-2
abundance: few
d_gene: NA
CDR3aa: CASSLGGGASGETQYF
CDR3nt: TGTGCCAGCAGCTTAGGGGGGGGCGCGTCGGGAGAGACCCAGTACTTC

j_gene: TRBJ1-1
v_gene: TRBV3-1
abundance: once
d_gene: NA
CDR3aa: CASRQTMSGSTEAFF
CDR3nt: TGTGCCAGCAGACAGACCATGTCAGGCAGCACTGAAGCTTTCTTT

j_gene: TRBJ2-1
v_gene: TRBV2
abundance: NA
d_gene: NA
CDR3aa: CASSEGWSEQFF
CDR3nt: TGTGCCAGCAGTGAAGGTTGGAGTGAGCAGTTCTTC

j_gene: TRBJ2-7
v_gene: TRBV7-9
abundance: NA
d_gene: TRBD1
CDR3aa: CASSLIGTGEEQYF
CDR3nt: TGTGCCAGCAGCCTGATAGGGACAGGGGAGGAGCAGTACTTC

j_gene: TRBJ2-1
v_gene: TRBV7-2
abundance: few
d_gene: NA
CDR3aa: CASSLAASRNEQFF
CDR3nt: TGTGCCAGCAGCTTAGCGGCTTCAAGGAATGAGCAGTTCTTC

j_gene: TRBJ1-1
v_gene: TRBV9
abundance: few
d_gene: NA
CDR3aa: CASSATGTEAFF
CDR3nt: TGTGCCAGCAGCGCCACGGGCACTGAAGCTTTCTTT

j_gene: TRBJ1-4
v_gene: TRBV28
abundance: few
d_gene: TRBD1
CDR3aa: CASSSNRGATNEKLFF
CDR3nt: TGTGCCAGCAGCTCAAACAGGGGAGCAACTAATGAAAAACTGTTTTTT

j_gene: TRBJ2-3
v_gene: TRBV6-2/TRBV6-3
abundance: few
d_gene: NA
CDR3aa: CASSKQVPDTQYF
CDR3nt: TGTGCCAGCAGTAAACAGGTCCCAGATACGCAGTATTTT

j_gene: TRBJ2-5
v_gene: TRBV9
abundance: few
d_gene: TRBD2
CDR3aa: CASSNEGIAGGTETQYF
CDR3nt: TGTGCCAGCAGCAACGAAGGGATAGCGGGTGGGACGGAGACCCAGTACTTC

j_gene: TRBJ1-1
v_gene: TRBV7-2
abundance: few
d_gene: TRBD1
CDR3aa: CASSLRTGPNTEAFF
CDR3nt: TGTGCCAGCAGCTTAAGGACAGGGCCGAACACTGAAGCTTTCTTT

j_gene: TRBJ2-7
v_gene: TRBV21-1
abundance: NA
d_gene: NA
CDR3aa: CASQWGGFEGSYEQYF
CDR3nt: TGTGCCAGCCAATGGGGGGGTTTTGAGGGTTCCTACGAGCAGTACTTC

j_gene: TRBJ2-2
v_gene: TRBV28
abundance: NA
d_gene: NA
CDR3aa: CASSSSLRGRIANTGELFF
CDR3nt: TGTGCCAGCAGTTCCTCACTCCGGGGGCGAATCGCGAACACCGGGGAGCTGTTTTTT

j_gene: TRBJ1-2
v_gene: TRBV27
abundance: NA
d_gene: NA
CDR3aa: CASSLKVPGWLDGYTF
CDR3nt: TGTGCCAGCAGTTTAAAAGTCCCTGGGTGGTTGGATGGCTACACCTTC

j_gene: TRBJ2-5
v_gene: TRBV7-3
abundance: few
d_gene: NA
CDR3aa: CASSSNLWGRETQYF
CDR3nt: TGTGCCAGCAGCTCGAACTTATGGGGTCGAGAGACCCAGTACTTC

j_gene: TRBJ2-3
v_gene: TRBV29-1
abundance: few
d_gene: NA
CDR3aa: CSVEMLDTQYF
CDR3nt: TGCAGCGTTGAAATGTTAGATACGCAGTATTTT

j_gene: TRBJ2-3
v_gene: TRBV4-3
abundance: NA
d_gene: TRBD1
CDR3aa: CASSQVRGTQETDTQYF
CDR3nt: TGCGCCAGCAGCCAAGTCAGGGGGACCCAGGAAACAGATACGCAGTATTTT

j_gene: TRBJ2-1
v_gene: TRBV7-8
abundance: few
d_gene: NA
CDR3aa: CASSLEIWQGIDEQFF
CDR3nt: TGTGCCAGCAGCTTAGAAATTTGGCAGGGGATCGATGAGCAGTTCTTC

j_gene: TRBJ1-1
v_gene: TRBV28
abundance: few
d_gene: TRBD1
CDR3aa: CASRSQGAGNTEAFF
CDR3nt: TGTGCCAGCAGAAGTCAGGGGGCAGGGAACACTGAAGCTTTCTTT

j_gene: TRBJ2-7
v_gene: TRBV6-6
abundance: few
d_gene: TRBD2
CDR3aa: CASTLAGASYEQYF
CDR3nt: TGTGCCAGCACTCTAGCGGGGGCCTCCTACGAGCAGTACTTC

j_gene: TRBJ2-1
v_gene: TRBV6-5
abundance: few
d_gene: NA
CDR3aa: CASSPLRYNEQFF
CDR3nt: TGTGCCAGCAGTCCCCTTAGGTACAATGAGCAGTTCTTC

j_gene: TRBJ2-1
v_gene: TRBV2
abundance: once
d_gene: NA
CDR3aa: CASSERTPFYNEQFF
CDR3nt: TGTGCCAGCAGTGAGAGGACACCCTTCTACAATGAGCAGTTCTTC

j_gene: TRBJ1-2
v_gene: TRBV20-1
abundance: NA
d_gene: NA
CDR3aa: CSARVGGYGYTF
CDR3nt: TGCAGTGCTAGAGTGGGAGGCTATGGCTACACCTTC

j_gene: TRBJ1-2
v_gene: TRBV10-3
abundance: NA
d_gene: TRBD1
CDR3aa: CAISGWGTGGFGYTF
CDR3nt: TGTGCCATCAGTGGTTGGGGGACAGGGGGCTTTGGCTACACCTTC

j_gene: TRBJ1-2
v_gene: TRBV19
abundance: few
d_gene: NA
CDR3aa: CASSADRNYGYTF
CDR3nt: TGTGCCAGTAGTGCCGACAGGAACTATGGCTACACCTTC

j_gene: TRBJ2-5
v_gene: TRBV3-1
abundance: few
d_gene: NA
CDR3aa: CASSQVSTSGTQYF
CDR3nt: TGTGCCAGCAGCCAAGTAAGCACTTCGGGGACCCAGTACTTC

j_gene: TRBJ2-3
v_gene: TRBV9
abundance: few
d_gene: NA
CDR3aa: CASSGQASLGTQYF
CDR3nt: TGTGCCAGCAGCGGACAGGCTTCCCTTGGTACGCAGTATTTT

j_gene: TRBJ1-3
v_gene: TRBV10-3
abundance: NA
d_gene: NA
CDR3aa: CAVSDLGKGNGDTIYF
CDR3nt: TGTGCCGTCAGTGATTTGGGAAAGGGGAACGGTGACACCATATATTTT

j_gene: TRBJ2-3
v_gene: TRBV29-1
abundance: few
d_gene: TRBD2
CDR3aa: CSVDYIAGVAQDTQYF
CDR3nt: TGCAGCGTTGATTATATAGCGGGAGTCGCTCAAGATACGCAGTATTTT

j_gene: TRBJ2-1
v_gene: TRBV20-1
abundance: NA
d_gene: TRBD2
CDR3aa: CSAGTSGRYNEQFF
CDR3nt: TGCAGTGCCGGAACGAGCGGGAGATACAATGAGCAGTTCTTC

j_gene: TRBJ2-2
v_gene: TRBV4-1
abundance: few
d_gene: NA
CDR3aa: CASSQDLGLGNTGELFF
CDR3nt: TGCGCCAGCAGCCAAGATTTAGGACTGGGGAACACCGGGGAGCTGTTTTTT